A single sample is the source of the 8 T cell receptor beta chains below, sequenced in a study of T cells in Graves' hyperthyroidism and ophthalmopathy. Researchers took RNA transcripts and amplified the TCR beta CDR3 regions from them. HTBI primers were employed in a first-round RT-PCR of the TCR CDR3. TCRdb processed the multiplex PCR reads anew with MiXCR; each CDR3 protein has one entry. The sample includes around 600,000 distinct CDR3 sequences, 12% to 15% of them seen just once. Material: blood. The receptors here all came from a woman between 18 and 29 years old with Graves' ophthalmopathy.

The table lists this clonotype with many counts. The chain has TRBV20-1 and TRBJ1-1, with D perhaps TRBD1 (5 bases). Per the germline V gene, CDR1 is DFQATT and CDR2 is SNEGSKA (reference sequence). V was cut by 2 bases and J by 5 bases, with 12 bases left in between. This CDR3 region has 13 residues. CDR3 DNA sequence: TGCAGTGCTAGAAACAGGCCGGGGACTGAAGCTTTCTTT. Protein sequence: CSARNRPGTEAFF.

The table lists this clonotype with a few counts. The genes are TRBV2 and TRBJ2-2; 7 bases match TRBD1. From germline, CDR1 is SNHLY and CDR2 FYNNEI. The CDR3 is 19 amino acids. Trimming removed 4 bases from V and 6 bases from J; junction bases left unmatched: 20. CDR3 in amino acids: CASSVLDREPLGSSGELFF. DNA of the CDR3: TGTGCCAGCAGTGTGTTAGACAGGGAGCCGCTGGGGAGTTCCGGGGAGCTGTTTTTT.

This clonotype occurred many times. J is TRBJ2-1 and V is TRBV12-3 or TRBV12-4; 13 bases align to TRBD2. The V segment lost 1 base and the J segment 5 bases; nucleotides outside the gene matches: 2. The CDR3 covers 16 residues. The chain's CDR3 is CASSLELAGGNNEQFF. The CDR3 DNA reads TGTGCCAGCAGTTTAGAACTAGCGGGAGGGAACAATGAGCAGTTCTTC.

Here the CDR3 reads CAWSVGGQGHEQYF. The CDR3 nucleotides read TGTGCCTGGAGTGTCGGGGGACAGGGGCACGAGCAGTACTTC. This chain links TRBV30 with TRBJ2-7; 10 nucleotides align to TRBD1. The V and J ends lost 0 bases and 5 bases, in that order; junction bases with no gene match: 4. The CDR3 runs 14 residues. Per the germline V gene, CDR1 is GTSNPN and CDR2 is SVGIG (reference sequence).

A word on this clonotype: This sequence may be a read error, since a much larger clone differs from it by one base. The chain employs TRBV7-9 and TRBJ1-2; TRBD1 matches 8 bases. Germline CDR1 and CDR2: SEHNR and FQNEAQ (reference sequence). The CDR3 length is 13 residues. CDR3 sequence reads: CASSLATGDGCTF. The CDR3 nucleotides are TGTGCCAGCAGCTTGGCGACAGGGGACGGCTGCACCTTC.

This clonotype was seen at least ten times. The rearrangement joins TRBV6-1 to TRBJ2-3, with 8 bases lining up with TRBD1. CDR3 length equals 16 residues. Germline lookup yields CDR1 MNHNS and CDR2 SASEGT. After removal of 5 bases from V and 7 bases from J, the junction contained 14 bases not matched to a gene. CDR3 protein: CASSYSGTGRSNTQYF. DNA for the CDR3: TGTGCCAGCAGTTACTCCGGGACAGGCAGAAGTAATACGCAGTATTTT.

Many counts were recorded for this clonotype. The V call is TRBV29-1, the J call TRBJ2-3; 11 nucleotides line up with TRBD2. Germline V gene data show CDR1 as SQVTM and CDR2 as ANQGSEA. The V segment lost 5 bases and the J segment 4 bases; nucleotides outside the gene matches: 17. The CDR3 loop spans 18 amino acids. In DNA, the CDR3 is TGCAGCGTTAGAAACACAGTCTTGACTAGCGGGACGGCAGATACGCAGTATTTT. This encodes CSVRNTVLTSGTADTQYF.

A note on this clonotype: A much larger clonotype is one base distant, so this may be a read error. The rearrangement links TRBV7-8 to TRBJ2-7; D is ambiguous. V was shortened by 2 bases and J by 3 bases, with 5 bases between the two germline ends. The CDR3 has 12 amino acids. Germline V CDR1 and CDR2: SGHVS, FQNEAQ. The CDR3, as DNA: TGTGCCAGCAGCTTAACAGTCTACGAGCAGTACTTC. This translates into CASSLTVYEQYF. Drawing the rest from reference TRBV7-8 and TRBJ2-7, the complete variable domain is GAGVSQSPRYKVAKRGQDVALRCDPISGHVSLFWYQQALGQGPEFLTYFQNEAQLDKSGLPSDRFFAERPEGSVSTLKIQRTQQEDSAVYLCASSLTVYEQYFGPGTRLTVT.